This T cell receptor (beta chain) was obtained from a study of siplizumab effects on memory and regulatory T cells. Study results and caveats: No functional test confirmed suppression by proliferating siplizumab-culture Tregs.

Assay used: immunoSEQ multiplex PCR; TCRdb lists only in-frame clones, some missing. The repertoire consists of over 85,000 clones, with about 93% occurring once and the leading ten covering roughly 0.3%. About this clone itself: Its target is unknown.

Sequencing used non-Treg CD4+ T cells sorted from blood. This clonotype was obtained from a human donor in good health.

The CDR3 nucleotides read TGTGCCACCAGCAGAGATTCGACCAGACGCGAGCAGTACTTC. Translated: CATSRDSTRREQYF. The chain recombines TRBV15 with TRBJ2-7; D not resolved. The CDR3 extends over 14 amino acids. Trimming removed 0 bases at V and 6 bases at J, with 12 bases between. Germline V gene data show CDR1 as LNHNV and CDR2 as YYDKDF (reference sequence).